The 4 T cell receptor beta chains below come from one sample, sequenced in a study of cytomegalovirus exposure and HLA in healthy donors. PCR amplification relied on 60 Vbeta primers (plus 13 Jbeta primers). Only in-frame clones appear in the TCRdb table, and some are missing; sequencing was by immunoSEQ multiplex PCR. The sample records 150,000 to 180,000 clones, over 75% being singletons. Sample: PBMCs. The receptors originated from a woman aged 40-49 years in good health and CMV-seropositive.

CDR3 protein: CASSLQMNTEAFF. CDR3 in DNA: TGTGCCAGCAGTCTACAGATGAACACTGAAGCTTTCTTT. The rearrangement uses TRBV6-5 and TRBJ1-1; D ambiguous. Trimming cost V 5 bases and J 0 bases, with 7 bases left between them. CDR1 MNHEY and CDR2 SVGAGI come from the germline V gene. The CDR3 extends over 13 amino acids.

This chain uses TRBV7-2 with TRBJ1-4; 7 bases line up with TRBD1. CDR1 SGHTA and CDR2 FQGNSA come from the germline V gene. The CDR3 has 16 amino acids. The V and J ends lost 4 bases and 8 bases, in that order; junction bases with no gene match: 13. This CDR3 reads CASSSRQGRMGEKLFF. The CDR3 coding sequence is TGTGCCAGCAGCTCTCGACAGGGACGGATGGGGGAAAAACTGTTTTTT.

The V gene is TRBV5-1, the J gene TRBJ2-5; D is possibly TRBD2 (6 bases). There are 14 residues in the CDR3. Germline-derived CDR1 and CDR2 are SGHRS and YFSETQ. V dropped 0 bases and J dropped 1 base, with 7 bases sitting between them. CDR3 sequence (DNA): TGCGCCAGCAGCTTGGTCGGGGGCCAAGAGACCCAGTACTTC. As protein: CASSLVGGQETQYF.

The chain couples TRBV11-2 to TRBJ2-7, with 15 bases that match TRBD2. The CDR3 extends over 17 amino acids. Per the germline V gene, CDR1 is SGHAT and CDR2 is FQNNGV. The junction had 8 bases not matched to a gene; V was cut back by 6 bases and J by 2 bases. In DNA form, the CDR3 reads TGTGCCAGCAGACTGGGACTAGCGGGAGGTAGCCCCTACGAGCAGTACTTC. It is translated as CASRLGLAGGSPYEQYF.